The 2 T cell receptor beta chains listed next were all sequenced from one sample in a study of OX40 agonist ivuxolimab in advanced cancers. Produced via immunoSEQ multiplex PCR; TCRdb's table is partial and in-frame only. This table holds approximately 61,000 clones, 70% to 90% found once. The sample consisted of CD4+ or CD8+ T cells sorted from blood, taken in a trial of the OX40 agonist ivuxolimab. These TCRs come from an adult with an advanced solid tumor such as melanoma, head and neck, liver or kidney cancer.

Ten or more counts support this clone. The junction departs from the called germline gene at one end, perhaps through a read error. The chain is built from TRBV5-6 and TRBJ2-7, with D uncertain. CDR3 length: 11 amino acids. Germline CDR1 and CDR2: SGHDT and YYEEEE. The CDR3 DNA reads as TGTGCCAGCAGCTTCTCCTCCGAGCAGTACTTC. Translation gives CASSFSSEQYF. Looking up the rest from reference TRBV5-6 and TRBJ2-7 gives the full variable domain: DAGVTQSPTHLIKTRGQQVTLRCSPKSGHDTVSWYQQALGQGPQFIFQYYEEEERQRGNFPDRFSGHQFPNYSSELNVNALLLGDSALYLCASSFSSEQYFGPGTRLTVT.

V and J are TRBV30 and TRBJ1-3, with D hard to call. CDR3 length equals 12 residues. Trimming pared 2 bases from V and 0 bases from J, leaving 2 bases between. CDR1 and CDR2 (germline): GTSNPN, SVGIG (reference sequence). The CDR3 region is CAWSSSGNTIYF. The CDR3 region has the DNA TGTGCCTGGAGTAGCTCTGGAAACACCATATATTTT.